The 23 T cell receptor beta chains below come from one sample, sequenced in a study of T cell responses to AZD1222 COVID-19 vaccine. The data were produced by immunoSEQ multiplex PCR, yet TCRdb's version contains in-frame clones alone and is incomplete. The profile shows around 140,000 clones, just under 95% of them singletons. The sequences come from peripheral blood, collected on day 0 of AZD1222 vaccination. The receptor source for this set is an adult in good health.

There are a few counts of this clone. This chain connects TRBV5-1 to TRBJ1-2; TRBD1 matches at 8 bases. Trimming at V came to 4 bases and at J to 4 bases, leaving 6 bases not matched to a gene. Germline lookup yields CDR1 SGHRS and CDR2 YFSETQ. The CDR3 loop spans 14 amino acids. In DNA form, the CDR3 reads TGCGCCAGCAGCCCTCAAGACAGGGGCTATGGCTACACCTTC. This translates into CASSPQDRGYGYTF.

V is TRBV11-2 and J is TRBJ2-1; 15 bases map to TRBD2. The CDR3 sequence is 14 residues long. Germline V lookup: CDR1 SGHAT, CDR2 FQNNGV. Losses at the gene ends were 10 bases for V and 7 bases for J; bases not matched to a gene: 5. The CDR3 spells CATRGLAGGNEQFF. CDR3 in DNA: TGTGCCACCAGGGGACTAGCGGGAGGAAATGAGCAGTTCTTC.

The chain recombines TRBV5-4 with TRBJ2-5, with 9 bases aligning to TRBD2. CDR1 is SGHNT and CDR2 is YYREEE in the germline V gene (reference sequence). This CDR3 spans 14 amino acids. Losses at the gene ends were 4 bases for V and 4 bases for J; bases not matched to a gene: 5. CDR3 loop: CASSPLAGAETQYF. The CDR3 coding sequence is TGTGCCAGCAGCCCCTTAGCGGGAGCAGAGACCCAGTACTTC.

The rearrangement uses TRBV6-4 and TRBJ2-7; tentatively, D is TRBD2 (7 bases). This CDR3 has 13 amino acids. Germline assignment: CDR1 MRHNA and CDR2 SNTAGT. Trimming cost V 6 bases and J 5 bases, with 14 bases left between them. The CDR3 DNA follows: TGTGCCAGCAGCGGGGGAGGGGGAGACGAGCAGTACTTC. This sequence encodes CASSGGGGDEQYF.

The genes are TRBV5-1 and TRBJ2-3; 8 bases fit TRBD2. V dropped 0 bases and J dropped 5; count of bases not matched to a gene: 2. CDR1 and CDR2 (germline): SGHRS, YFSETQ. This CDR3 has 14 residues. CDR3 sequence (DNA): TGCGCCAGCAGCTTGGGAGCGGGAGAAGATACGCAGTATTTT. Translation gives CASSLGAGEDTQYF.

The gene calls are TRBV5-4 and TRBJ1-1; D not certain. Trimming pared 0 bases from V and 3 bases from J, leaving 15 bases between. Germline-derived CDR1 and CDR2 are SGHNT and YYREEE (reference sequence). The CDR3 extends over 16 amino acids. The DNA of the CDR3 is TGTGCCAGCAGCTTGGGGCCCAAGGGCGGGGACACTGAAGCTTTCTTT. It translates to CASSLGPKGGDTEAFF.

The chain uses TRBV24-1 and TRBJ1-6, with D possibly matching TRBD1 (5 bases). Trimming cost V 6 bases and J 0 bases, with 14 bases left between them. The CDR3 extends over 17 amino acids. In germline, CDR1 is KGHDR, CDR2 SFDVKD. CDR3 amino acids: CATSHRLPFSYNSPLHF. In nucleotides, the CDR3 is TGTGCCACCAGTCACAGGCTACCCTTCTCCTATAATTCACCCCTCCACTTT.

This chain uses TRBV4-1 with TRBJ1-2; 9 bases line up with TRBD1. With V trimmed by 5 bases and J by 12 bases, 16 bases remained unmatched. The CDR3 has 15 amino acids. Germline assignment: CDR1 MGHRA and CDR2 YSYEKL. CDR3 coding DNA: TGCGCCAGCAGCGCCAGGACAGGGGTGGTTCACGAGAACACCTTC. Translating gives CASSARTGVVHENTF.

The gene calls are TRBV18 and TRBJ1-1; 9 bases line up with TRBD1. CDR1 KGHSH and CDR2 LQKENI come from the germline V gene. This CDR3 comprises 14 residues. V was pared by 2 bases and J by 4 bases, with 2 bases of the junction left unmatched. The CDR3 sequence: CASSPSTGGTEAFF. DNA of the CDR3: TGTGCCAGCTCACCATCGACAGGGGGCACTGAAGCTTTCTTT.

The chain uses TRBV14 and TRBJ2-3; no definite D call. Trimming shortened V by 1 base and J by 6 bases, and 8 bases separated the two germline ends. CDR1 and CDR2 from the germline V gene are SGHDN and FVKESK. This CDR3 has 13 amino acids. In DNA, the CDR3 is TGTGCCAGCAGCCAAGGGTACTCGGATACGCAGTATTTT. It encodes CASSQGYSDTQYF.

The chain recombines TRBV6-1 with TRBJ2-1; D gene uncertain. The V and J ends lost 3 bases and 0 bases respectively, with 9 bases between them. CDR1 and CDR2 (germline): MNHNS, SASEGT. This CDR3 is 15 amino acids long. CDR3 in amino acids: CASSDTTFSYNEQFF. The CDR3 DNA reads TGTGCCAGCAGTGACACTACCTTCTCCTACAATGAGCAGTTCTTC.

The chain is built from TRBV5-1 and TRBJ2-2; no reliable D call. V lost 9 bases and J lost 0, with 18 bases in between. The germline gives CDR1 SGHRS, CDR2 YFSETQ. The length of the CDR3 is 16 residues. The CDR3 loop is CATSVEGTTNTGELFF. CDR3 DNA sequence: TGCGCCACCTCAGTTGAAGGCACTACGAACACCGGGGAGCTGTTTTTT.

The chain links TRBV6-5 to TRBJ2-5; D is undetermined. The V gene lost 6 bases and the J gene lost 2 bases, with 10 bases spanning the gap. The CDR3 contains 13 residues. CDR1 is MNHEY, CDR2 SVGAGI, per germline. CDR3 protein: CASSSGPQETQYF. The CDR3 nucleotides are TGTGCCAGCAGCTCCGGGCCTCAAGAGACCCAGTACTTC.

V usage is TRBV28 and J usage is TRBJ1-5; D not resolved. The germline V gene encodes CDR1 MDHEN and CDR2 SYDVKM. This CDR3 contains 14 residues. Trimming took off 1 base at V and 4 bases at J, with 8 bases between the two ends. The CDR3 nucleotides are TGTGCCAGCAGTTTATACAGTGGAAATCAGCCCCAGCATTTT. Protein sequence: CASSLYSGNQPQHF.

The V and J genes are TRBV4-2 and TRBJ2-7, with a weak D call TRBD1 (6 bases). The CDR3 consists of 14 residues. Deletions cut 4 bases from V and 0 bases from J, with 10 bases between. Per germline, CDR1 LGHNA and CDR2 YNFKEQ. Here the CDR3 DNA reads TGTGCCAGCAGCCCTTGGGACAACTCCTACGAGCAGTACTTC. This gives the protein CASSPWDNSYEQYF.

V and J are TRBV12-5 and TRBJ1-5; TRBD1 matches 7 bases. Per germline, CDR1 LGHNT and CDR2 FRNRAP. This CDR3 has 16 amino acids. V shed 3 bases and J 1 base; nucleotides not matched to a gene: 6. The CDR3 nucleotides read TGTGCTAGTGGTTTCGACCAGACAGGGAGCAATCAGCCCCAGCATTTT. This translates into CASGFDQTGSNQPQHF.

CDR3 sequence: CASSDVGLNNEQFF. CDR3 sequence (DNA): TGTGCCAGCAGTGATGTGGGACTCAACAATGAGCAGTTCTTC. J is TRBJ2-1 and V is TRBV6-1; D possibly corresponds to TRBD2 (6 bases). This CDR3 region has 14 residues. Per the germline V gene, CDR1 is MNHNS and CDR2 is SASEGT. Deletions cut 3 bases from V and 5 bases from J, with 11 bases between.

The chain recombines TRBV10-1 with TRBJ2-7; 8 nucleotides line up with TRBD2. J gave up 4 bases and V 7 bases, and 9 bases lay outside the gene matches. This CDR3 has 14 residues. Germline V gene data show CDR1 as WNHNN and CDR2 as SYGVQD (reference sequence). This CDR3 reads CASIKSGSTYEQYF. CDR3 DNA: TGCGCCAGCATTAAAAGCGGGAGTACTTACGAGCAGTACTTC.

The chain has TRBV4-1 and TRBJ2-4; the D is unclear. Deletions cut 0 bases from V and 1 base from J, with 10 bases between. CDR3 size: 16 residues. Germline CDR1 reads MGHRA; CDR2 reads YSYEKL. The CDR3 sequence: CASSQDTGLAKNIQYF. The CDR3 DNA follows: TGCGCCAGCAGCCAAGATACCGGTCTGGCCAAAAACATTCAGTACTTC.

This chain links TRBV18 with TRBJ2-5; the D is unclear. The germline CDR1 and CDR2 sequences are KGHSH and LQKENI. Between the trimmed V and J ends, which lost 3 bases and 4 bases, there was a span of 12 bases. This CDR3 is 14 amino acids long. CDR3 coding DNA: TGTGCCAGCTCACCCCGAAATTTCGGAGAGACCCAGTACTTC. Translation: CASSPRNFGETQYF.

The chain couples TRBV5-1 to TRBJ2-4; possible D gene TRBD1, 6 bases. This CDR3 is built from 14 residues. In germline, CDR1 is SGHRS, CDR2 YFSETQ. V lost 4 bases and J 2 bases, leaving 10 bases between the germline ends. CDR3 DNA: TGCGCCAGCAGCCTAGGGGGTACCAAAAACATTCAGTACTTC. Its translation: CASSLGGTKNIQYF.

This clone occurred once. This chain joins TRBV9 and TRBJ2-6, with D unresolved. Germline values: CDR1 SGDLS, CDR2 YYNGEE. The CDR3 runs 16 residues. The germline V and J ends were trimmed by 2 bases and 0 bases, with 9 bases remaining between them. The CDR3 region has the DNA TGTGCCAGCAGCGTGGAGTCCCGCTCTGGGGCCAACGTCCTGACTTTC. This gives the protein CASSVESRSGANVLTF.

This chain uses TRBV2 with TRBJ2-5, with a possible D match to TRBD2 (6 bases). The V and J ends lost 7 bases and 4 bases respectively, with 28 bases between them. This CDR3 region has 18 residues. Germline CDR1 SNHLY, CDR2 FYNNEI. CDR3 sequence (DNA): TGTGCCAGCACCCCCTCGGGTGGGTCTGCAAGGGGAGGAGAGACCCAGTACTTC. Its protein is CASTPSGGSARGGETQYF.